Below are 19 T cell receptor beta chains sequenced from a single sample in a study of cytomegalovirus exposure and HLA in healthy donors. 13 Jbeta primers and 60 Vbeta primers were used for the PCR. The data were produced by immunoSEQ multiplex PCR, yet TCRdb's version contains in-frame clones alone and is incomplete. The sample lists about 77,000 clones; roughly 80% were seen once. The specimen sequenced was PBMCs. The source is a man aged 35 to 55 in good health and CMV-seronegative.

The chain recombines TRBV7-8 with TRBJ1-4; D is possibly TRBD1 (5 bases). The CDR3 is 16 residues long. V gave up 5 bases and J gave up 10 bases, with 23 bases separating them. The germline gives CDR1 SGHVS, CDR2 FQNEAQ. The CDR3 region is CASSAREEGRIGKLFF. The CDR3 DNA sequence: TGTGCCAGCAGCGCGCGAGAAGAGGGGAGGATTGGAAAACTGTTTTTT. Based on the CDR3 plus reference TRBV7-8 and TRBJ1-4, the full variable domain is GAGVSQSPRYKVAKRGQDVALRCDPISGHVSLFWYQQALGQGPEFLTYFQNEAQLDKSGLPSDRFFAERPEGSVSTLKIQRTQQEDSAVYLCASSAREEGRIGKLFFGSGTQLSVL.

The chain employs TRBV28 and TRBJ1-4, with 9 bases fitting TRBD1. Germline trimming cut 3 bases from V and 7 bases from J; bases unmatched to any gene: 9. Germline loops: CDR1 MDHEN, CDR2 SYDVKM. The CDR3 contains 16 residues. The CDR3 here is CASSFSFEQGAEKLFF. For the CDR3, the DNA is TGTGCCAGCAGTTTCTCGTTTGAACAGGGGGCTGAAAAACTGTTTTTT.

The chain carries TRBV25-1 and TRBJ2-5, with 7 bases fitting TRBD1. The DNA end favors TRBJ2-7, so the J call may be wrong. The CDR3 runs 15 residues. Germline V gene sequence: CDR1 MGHDK, CDR2 SYGVNS. The chain's CDR3 is CASRKGAGRLAEQYF. In DNA, the CDR3 is TGTGCCAGCCGCAAGGGGGCAGGGCGTCTCGCCGAGCAGTACTTC.

This chain uses TRBV6-1 with TRBJ1-2; tentative D call: TRBD1 (6 bases). This CDR3 spans 12 amino acids. CDR1 is MNHNS, CDR2 SASEGT, per germline. Trimming cost V 6 bases and J 2 bases, with 7 bases left between them. The CDR3 protein is CASSGQNYGYTF. CDR3 DNA sequence: TGTGCCAGCAGCGGACAGAACTATGGCTACACCTTC.

This chain connects TRBV7-9 to TRBJ1-4; 11 bases are a match to TRBD1. CDR1 and CDR2 from the germline V gene are SEHNR and FQNEAQ (reference sequence). The CDR3 length is 14 residues. V was clipped by 5 bases and J by 7 bases; unmatched bases: 3. DNA for the CDR3: TGTGCCAGCAGCGTGGGACAGGGGGGTGAAAAACTGTTTTTT. Amino acids: CASSVGQGGEKLFF.

The rearrangement links TRBV9 to TRBJ2-4; 10 bases align to TRBD2. The length of the CDR3 is 15 residues. The V segment lost 0 bases and the J segment 8 bases; nucleotides outside the gene matches: 5. Germline V gene sequence: CDR1 SGDLS, CDR2 YYNGEE. CDR3 in amino acids: CASSVAASGRDIQYF. DNA for the CDR3: TGTGCCAGCAGCGTAGCGGCTAGCGGGAGAGACATTCAGTACTTC.

The CDR3 nucleotides read TGTGCCACCAGCTGGGGGGCGGGAGGGAACTACAATGAGCAGTTCTTC. Translating it yields CATSWGAGGNYNEQFF. V usage is TRBV15 and J usage is TRBJ2-1, with 9 nucleotides matching TRBD2. Germline V gene data show CDR1 as LNHNV and CDR2 as YYDKDF (reference sequence). V gave up 5 bases and J gave up 3 bases; unmatched junction bases: 8. The CDR3 is 16 residues long.

The CDR3, as DNA: TGTGCCTGGAGTGTACTAGCGGGAGATACGCAGTATTTT. As protein: CAWSVLAGDTQYF. The chain is built from TRBV30 and TRBJ2-3, with TRBD2 matching over 9 bases. The germline CDR1 and CDR2 sequences are GTSNPN and SVGIG (reference sequence). Trimming at V came to 0 bases and at J to 5 bases, leaving 0 bases not matched to a gene. CDR3 size: 13 residues.

This clone has a handful of counts. V gene TRBV6-4 combines with J gene TRBJ2-1; 7 bases align to TRBD2. With 6 bases clipped from V and 4 bases from J, the junction kept 3 bases outside the gene matches. The CDR3 length is 13 residues. The germline CDR1 and CDR2 sequences are MRHNA and SNTAGT. This CDR3 reads CASRPGLYNEQFF. CDR3 bases: TGTGCCAGCAGGCCGGGACTATACAATGAGCAGTTCTTC.

The rearrangement links TRBV4-2 to TRBJ1-2; TRBD1 aligns across 7 bases. Germline trimming cut 0 bases from V and 5 bases from J; bases unmatched to any gene: 6. The CDR3 loop spans 15 amino acids. Per the germline V gene, CDR1 is LGHNA and CDR2 is YNFKEQ. CDR3 loop: CASSQEEGGGYGYTF. In DNA, the CDR3 is TGTGCCAGCAGCCAAGAAGAAGGGGGCGGTTATGGCTACACCTTC.

CDR3 bases: TGTGCCTGGAGGGGTGCCAGGGGGTTAGAGACCCAGTACTTC. Translated, it gives CAWRGARGLETQYF. V is TRBV30 and J is TRBJ2-5; 7 bases map to TRBD1. V lost 3 bases, J lost 4 bases, and 8 bases stayed unmatched. This CDR3 is built from 14 residues. Germline loops: CDR1 GTSNPN, CDR2 SVGIG (reference sequence).

CDR3 in DNA: TGTGCCAGCAGCCGTAGGAACAGGGAATCCGAGCAGTACTTC. This gives the protein CASSRRNRESEQYF. The chain has TRBV5-8 and TRBJ2-7, with D tentatively TRBD1 (6 bases). CDR3 length: 14 amino acids. Germline-derived CDR1 and CDR2 are SGHTS and YDEGEE. Deletions cut 4 bases from V and 6 bases from J, with 17 bases between.

This chain joins TRBV6-1 and TRBJ1-1, with a tentative D call TRBD1 (5 bases). Per germline, CDR1 MNHNS and CDR2 SASEGT. Trimming cost V 2 bases and J 3 bases, with 10 bases left between them. This CDR3 has 14 amino acids. CDR3 nucleotide sequence: TGTGCCAGCAGTGAATCCGGGGGGGACACTGAAGCTTTCTTT. Amino acids: CASSESGGDTEAFF.

This clone occurred a few times. The chain links TRBV11-2 to TRBJ2-5, with D uncertain. Germline V gene data show CDR1 as SGHAT and CDR2 as FQNNGV. This CDR3 has 17 residues. The V end lost 0 bases, the J end lost 5 bases, and 19 bases lay between the germline ends. The CDR3 region is CASSLDSLVGVRETQYF. In DNA form, the CDR3 reads TGTGCCAGCAGCTTAGACTCACTCGTCGGAGTGAGGGAGACCCAGTACTTC.

The chain combines TRBV30 with TRBJ1-1; 9 bases are a match to TRBD1. Germline CDR1 and CDR2: GTSNPN and SVGIG (reference sequence). Trimming removed 3 bases from V and 3 bases from J; junction bases left unmatched: 2. The CDR3 runs 13 residues. The CDR3 region is CAWRGDRDTEAFF. The CDR3, as DNA: TGTGCCTGGAGGGGGGACAGGGACACTGAAGCTTTCTTT. Using reference TRBV30 and TRBJ1-1 for the parts outside the CDR3, the full variable domain is SQTIHQWPATLVQPVGSPLSLECTVEGTSNPNLYWYRQAAGRGLQLLFYSVGIGQISSEVPQNLSASRPQDRQFILSSKKLLLSDSGFYLCAWRGDRDTEAFFGQGTRLTVV.

Notes on this clone: One junction end does not reproduce the germline sequence, and a read error may be involved. This chain links TRBV5-1 with TRBJ1-4, with TRBD1 as a possible D gene (6 bases). This CDR3 is 15 amino acids long. Germline V lookup: CDR1 SGHRS, CDR2 YFSETQ. The CDR3: CASSPNRVKSEELFF. The CDR3 DNA reads TGCGCCAGCAGCCCAAACAGGGTAAAATCTGAAGAACTGTTTTTT. The entire variable domain, with the rest obtained from reference TRBV5-1 and TRBJ1-4, is as follows: KAGVTQTPRYLIKTRGQQVTLSCSPISGHRSVSWYQQTPGQGLQFLFEYFSETQRNKGNFPGRFSGRQFSNSRSEMNVSTLELGDSALYLCASSPNRVKSEELFFGSGTQLSVL.

The chain links TRBV10-1 to TRBJ2-7; the match to TRBD2 covers 7 bases. After removal of 0 bases from V and 5 bases from J, the junction contained 7 bases not matched to a gene. The CDR3 loop spans 15 amino acids. Looked up from germline, CDR1 is WNHNN and CDR2 is SYGVQD (reference sequence). CDR3 coding DNA: TGCGCCAGCAGTGAGTCGGGACTACCTTACCACGAGCAGTACTTC. It is translated as CASSESGLPYHEQYF.

Turning to this clone: Other nucleotide sequences in the sample specify the same CDR3. The rearrangement joins TRBV5-4 to TRBJ2-5, with unresolved D. This CDR3 has 14 residues. CDR1 and CDR2 from the germline V gene are SGHNT and YYREEE (reference sequence). Trimming cost V 4 bases and J 3 bases, with 13 bases left between them. The CDR3 sequence: CASSMTGREETQYF. In nucleotides, the CDR3 is TGTGCCAGCAGCATGACTGGCCGCGAAGAGACCCAGTACTTC.

This clone was recorded a few times. V gene TRBV27 combines with J gene TRBJ1-1; D is perhaps TRBD1 (5 bases). This CDR3 region has 14 residues. Trimming shortened V by 4 bases and J by 4 bases, and 13 bases separated the two germline ends. Per the germline V gene, CDR1 is MNHEY and CDR2 is SMNVEV (reference sequence). In nucleotides, the CDR3 is TGTGCCAGCAGTTACGCCAGGGCTGGCACTGAAGCTTTCTTT. Protein sequence: CASSYARAGTEAFF.